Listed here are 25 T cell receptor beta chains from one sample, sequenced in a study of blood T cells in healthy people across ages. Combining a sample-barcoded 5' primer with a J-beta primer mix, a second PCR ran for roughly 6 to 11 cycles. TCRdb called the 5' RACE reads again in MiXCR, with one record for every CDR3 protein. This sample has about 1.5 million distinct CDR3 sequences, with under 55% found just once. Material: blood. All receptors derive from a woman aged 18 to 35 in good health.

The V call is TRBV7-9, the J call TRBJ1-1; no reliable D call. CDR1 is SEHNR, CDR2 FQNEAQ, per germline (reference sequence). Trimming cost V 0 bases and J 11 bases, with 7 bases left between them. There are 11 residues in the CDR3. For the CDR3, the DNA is TGTGCCAGCAGCTTAGCCAGCGGTGCTTTCTTT. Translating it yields CASSLASGAFF.

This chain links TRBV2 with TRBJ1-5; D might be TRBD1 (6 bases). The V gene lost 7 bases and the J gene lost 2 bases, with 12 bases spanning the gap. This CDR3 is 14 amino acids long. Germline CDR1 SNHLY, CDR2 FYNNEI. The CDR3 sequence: CASKGGGGNQPQHF. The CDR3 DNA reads TGTGCCAGCAAAGGAGGGGGGGGCAATCAGCCCCAGCATTTT.

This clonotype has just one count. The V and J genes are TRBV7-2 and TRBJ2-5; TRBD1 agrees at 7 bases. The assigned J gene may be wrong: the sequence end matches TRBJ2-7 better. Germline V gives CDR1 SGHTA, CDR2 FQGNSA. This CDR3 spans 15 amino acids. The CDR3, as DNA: TGTGCCAGCAGCTTAGAGACAGGGCGTTACCACGAGCAGTACTTC. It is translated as CASSLETGRYHEQYF.

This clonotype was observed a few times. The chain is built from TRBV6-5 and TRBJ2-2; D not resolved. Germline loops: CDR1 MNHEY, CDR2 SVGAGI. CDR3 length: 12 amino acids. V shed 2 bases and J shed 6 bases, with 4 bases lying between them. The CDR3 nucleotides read TGTGCCAGCAGTTACAACCCCGGGGAGCTGTTTTTT. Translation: CASSYNPGELFF.

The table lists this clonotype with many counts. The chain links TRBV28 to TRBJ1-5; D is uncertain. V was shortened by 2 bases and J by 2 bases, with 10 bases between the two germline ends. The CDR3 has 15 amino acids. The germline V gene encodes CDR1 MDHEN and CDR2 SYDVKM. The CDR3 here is CASSLNGQGNQPQHF. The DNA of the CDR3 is TGTGCCAGCAGTTTAAACGGGCAGGGCAATCAGCCCCAGCATTTT.

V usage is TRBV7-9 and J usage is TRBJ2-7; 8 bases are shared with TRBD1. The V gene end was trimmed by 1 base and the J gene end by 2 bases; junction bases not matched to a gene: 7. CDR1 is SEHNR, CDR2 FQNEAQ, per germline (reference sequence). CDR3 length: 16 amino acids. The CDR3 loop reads CASSLVGRGPPYEQYF. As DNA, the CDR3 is TGTGCCAGCAGCTTAGTTGGCAGGGGGCCACCCTACGAGCAGTACTTC.

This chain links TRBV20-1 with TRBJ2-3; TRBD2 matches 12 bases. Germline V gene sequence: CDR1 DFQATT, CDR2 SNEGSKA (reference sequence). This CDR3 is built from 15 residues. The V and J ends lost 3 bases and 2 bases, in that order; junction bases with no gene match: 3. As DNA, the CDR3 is TGCAGTGCTAGCTGGACTAGCGGGGACACAGATACGCAGTATTTT. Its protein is CSASWTSGDTDTQYF.

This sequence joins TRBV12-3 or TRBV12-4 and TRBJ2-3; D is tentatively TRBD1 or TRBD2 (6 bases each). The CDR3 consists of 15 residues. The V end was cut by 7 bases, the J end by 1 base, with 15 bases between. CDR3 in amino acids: CASTSFGGRTDTQYF. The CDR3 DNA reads TGTGCCAGCACCTCCTTTGGGGGGCGCACAGATACGCAGTATTTT.

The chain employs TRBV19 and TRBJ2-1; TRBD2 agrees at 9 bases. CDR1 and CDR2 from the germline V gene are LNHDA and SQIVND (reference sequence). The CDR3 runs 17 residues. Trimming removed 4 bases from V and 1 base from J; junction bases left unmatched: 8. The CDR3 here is CASSTSDSGSSYNEQFF. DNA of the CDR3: TGTGCCAGTAGTACTTCGGATAGCGGGAGTTCCTACAATGAGCAGTTCTTC.

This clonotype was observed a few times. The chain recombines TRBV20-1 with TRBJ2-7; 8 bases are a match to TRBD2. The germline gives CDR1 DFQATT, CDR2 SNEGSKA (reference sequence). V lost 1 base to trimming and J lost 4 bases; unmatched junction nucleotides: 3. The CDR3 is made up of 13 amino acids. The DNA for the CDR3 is TGCAGTGCTAGAGTAGCGGGACGTTACGAGCAGTACTTC. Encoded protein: CSARVAGRYEQYF.

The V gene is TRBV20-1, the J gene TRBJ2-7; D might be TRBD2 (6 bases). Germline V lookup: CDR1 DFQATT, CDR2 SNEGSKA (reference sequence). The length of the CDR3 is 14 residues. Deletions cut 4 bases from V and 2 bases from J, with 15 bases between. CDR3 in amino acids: CSATSPTRPYEQYF. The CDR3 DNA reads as TGCAGTGCTACATCTCCGACTAGGCCCTACGAGCAGTACTTC.

Here the CDR3 DNA reads TGTGCCAGCATGGTGTCCGGAAAGAACACTGAAGCTTTCTTT. Translation: CASMVSGKNTEAFF. The chain recombines TRBV25-1 with TRBJ1-1; the D is unclear. Germline loops: CDR1 MGHDK, CDR2 SYGVNS. The CDR3 has 14 amino acids. The V and J ends lost 7 bases and 1 base respectively, with 13 bases between them.

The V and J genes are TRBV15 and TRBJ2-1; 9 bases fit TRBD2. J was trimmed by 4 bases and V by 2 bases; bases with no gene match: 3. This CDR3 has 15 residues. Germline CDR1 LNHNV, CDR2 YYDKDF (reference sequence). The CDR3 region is CATSRLAGTYNEQFF. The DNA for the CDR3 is TGTGCCACCAGCAGACTAGCGGGAACATACAATGAGCAGTTCTTC.

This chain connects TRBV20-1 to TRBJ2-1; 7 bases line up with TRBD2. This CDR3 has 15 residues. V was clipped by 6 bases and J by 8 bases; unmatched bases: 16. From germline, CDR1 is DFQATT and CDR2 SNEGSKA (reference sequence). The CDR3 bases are TGCAGTGCCCTAGCGGACCCAACGAGAAGCTATGAGCAGTTCTTC. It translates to CSALADPTRSYEQFF.

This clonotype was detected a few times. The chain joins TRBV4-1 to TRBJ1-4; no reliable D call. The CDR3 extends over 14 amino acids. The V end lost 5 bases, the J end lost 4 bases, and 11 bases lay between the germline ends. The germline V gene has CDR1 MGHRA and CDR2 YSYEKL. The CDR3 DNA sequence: TGCGCCAGCAGCAAACGACGGCTTAATGAAAAACTGTTTTTT. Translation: CASSKRRLNEKLFF.

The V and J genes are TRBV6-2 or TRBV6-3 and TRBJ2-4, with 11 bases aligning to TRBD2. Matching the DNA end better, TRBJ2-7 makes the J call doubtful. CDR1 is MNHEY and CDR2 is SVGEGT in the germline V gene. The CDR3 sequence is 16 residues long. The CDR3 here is CASSDPGTSGAYEQYF. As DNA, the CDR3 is TGTGCCAGCAGTGATCCCGGGACTAGCGGCGCCTACGAGCAGTACTTC.

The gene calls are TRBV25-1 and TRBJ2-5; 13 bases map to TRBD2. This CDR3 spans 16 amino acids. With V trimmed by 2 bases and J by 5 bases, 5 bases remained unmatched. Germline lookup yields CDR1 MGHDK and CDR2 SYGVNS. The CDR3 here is CASSEGLAGVGETQYF. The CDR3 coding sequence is TGTGCCAGCAGTGAAGGACTAGCGGGAGTGGGGGAGACCCAGTACTTC.

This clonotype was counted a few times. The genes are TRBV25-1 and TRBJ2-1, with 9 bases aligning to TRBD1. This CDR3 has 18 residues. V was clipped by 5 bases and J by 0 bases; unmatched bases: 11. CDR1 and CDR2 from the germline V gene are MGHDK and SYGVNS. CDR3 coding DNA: TGTGCCAGCAGTCCAACCGGGACAGGGAACAGCTCCTACAATGAGCAGTTCTTC. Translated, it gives CASSPTGTGNSSYNEQFF.

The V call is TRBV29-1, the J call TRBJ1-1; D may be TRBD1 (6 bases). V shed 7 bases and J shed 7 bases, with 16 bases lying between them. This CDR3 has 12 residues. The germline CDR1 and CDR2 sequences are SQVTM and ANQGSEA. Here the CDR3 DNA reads TGCAGCGGTTCCGGGACACCTTATGAAGCTTTCTTT. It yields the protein CSGSGTPYEAFF.

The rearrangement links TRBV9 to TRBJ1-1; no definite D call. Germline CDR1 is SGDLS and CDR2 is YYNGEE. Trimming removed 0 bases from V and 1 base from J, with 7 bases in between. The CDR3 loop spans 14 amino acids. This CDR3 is CASSVGSWNTEAFF. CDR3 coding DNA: TGTGCCAGCAGCGTAGGTTCATGGAACACTGAAGCTTTCTTT.

In DNA, the CDR3 is TGTGCCAGCAGGCGAGGGACAGGGTTTATCACTGAAGCTTTCTTT. This codes for CASRRGTGFITEAFF. The V and J genes are TRBV12-3 or TRBV12-4 and TRBJ1-1, with 9 bases matching TRBD1. With V trimmed by 6 bases and J by 4 bases, 9 bases remained unmatched. The CDR3 is 15 residues long.

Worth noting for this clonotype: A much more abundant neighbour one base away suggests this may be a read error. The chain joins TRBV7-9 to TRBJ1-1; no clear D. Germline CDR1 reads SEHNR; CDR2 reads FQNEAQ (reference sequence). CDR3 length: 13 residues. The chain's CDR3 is CASSFVENAEAFF. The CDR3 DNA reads TGTGCCAGCAGCTTCGTGGAGAACGCTGAAGCTTTCTTT.

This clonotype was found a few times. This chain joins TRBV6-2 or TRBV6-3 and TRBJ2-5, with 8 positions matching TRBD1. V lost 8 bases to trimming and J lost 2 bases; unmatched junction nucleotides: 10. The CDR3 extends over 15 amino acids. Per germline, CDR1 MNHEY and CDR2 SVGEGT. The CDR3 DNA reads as TGTGCCAGCCGGGACCGGGACAGGATACAAGAGACCCAGTACTTC. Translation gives CASRDRDRIQETQYF.

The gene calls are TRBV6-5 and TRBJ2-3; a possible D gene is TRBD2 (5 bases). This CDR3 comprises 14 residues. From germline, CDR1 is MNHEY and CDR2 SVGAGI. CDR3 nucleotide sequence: TGTACCACGAGGGCACGACTGAACACAGATACGCAGTATTTT. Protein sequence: CTTRARLNTDTQYF.

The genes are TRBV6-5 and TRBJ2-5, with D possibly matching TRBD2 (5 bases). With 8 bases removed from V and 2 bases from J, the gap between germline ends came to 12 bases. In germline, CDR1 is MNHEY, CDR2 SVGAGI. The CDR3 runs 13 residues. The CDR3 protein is CASQRRGQETQYF. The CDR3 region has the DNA TGTGCCAGCCAGCGGCGAGGTCAAGAGACCCAGTACTTC.